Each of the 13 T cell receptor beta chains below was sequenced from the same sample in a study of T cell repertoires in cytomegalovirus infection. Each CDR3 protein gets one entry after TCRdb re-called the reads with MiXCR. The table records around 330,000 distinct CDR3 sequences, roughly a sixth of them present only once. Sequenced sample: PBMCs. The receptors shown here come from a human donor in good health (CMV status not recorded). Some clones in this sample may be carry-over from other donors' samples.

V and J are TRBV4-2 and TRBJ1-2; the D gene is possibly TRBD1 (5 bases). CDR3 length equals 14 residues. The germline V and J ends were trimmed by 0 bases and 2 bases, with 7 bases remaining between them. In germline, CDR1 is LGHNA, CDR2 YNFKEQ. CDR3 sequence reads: CASSQESGNYGYTF. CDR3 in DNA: TGTGCCAGCAGCCAAGAATCAGGGAACTATGGCTACACCTTC.

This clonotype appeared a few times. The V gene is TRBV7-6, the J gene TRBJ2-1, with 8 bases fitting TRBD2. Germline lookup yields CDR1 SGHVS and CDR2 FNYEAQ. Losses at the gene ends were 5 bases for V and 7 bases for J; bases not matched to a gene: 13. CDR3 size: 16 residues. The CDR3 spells CASSPMARGGLNEQFF. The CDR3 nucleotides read TGTGCCAGCAGCCCCATGGCACGGGGGGGCCTGAATGAGCAGTTCTTC.

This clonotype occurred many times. The CDR3 loop is CASSLALHPAETQYF. The DNA of the CDR3 is TGTGCCAGCAGCTTAGCTTTGCATCCGGCGGAGACCCAGTACTTC. The genes are TRBV7-2 and TRBJ2-5; no clear D. CDR3 size: 15 residues. The germline V gene encodes CDR1 SGHTA and CDR2 FQGNSA. V was cut by 0 bases and J by 5 bases, with 13 bases left in between.

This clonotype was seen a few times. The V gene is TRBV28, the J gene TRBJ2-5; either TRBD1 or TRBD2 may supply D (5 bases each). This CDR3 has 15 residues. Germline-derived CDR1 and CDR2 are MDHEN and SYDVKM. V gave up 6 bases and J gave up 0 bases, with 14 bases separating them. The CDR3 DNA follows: TGTGCCAGCAGCAATAGCGACAGTGACCAAGAGACCCAGTACTTC. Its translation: CASSNSDSDQETQYF. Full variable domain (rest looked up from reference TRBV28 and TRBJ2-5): DVKVTQSSRYLVKRTGEKVFLECVQDMDHENMFWYRQDPGLGLRLIYFSYDVKMKEKGDIPEGYSVSREKKERFSLILESASTNQTSMYLCASSNSDSDQETQYFGPGTRLLVL.

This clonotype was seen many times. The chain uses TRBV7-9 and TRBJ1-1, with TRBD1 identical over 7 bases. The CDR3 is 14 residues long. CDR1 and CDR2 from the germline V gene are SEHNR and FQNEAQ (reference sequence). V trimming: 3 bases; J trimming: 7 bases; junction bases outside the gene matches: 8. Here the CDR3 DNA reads TGTGCCAGCAGCTTCGTAAGGGGGCAGGGTGAAGCTTTCTTT. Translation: CASSFVRGQGEAFF.

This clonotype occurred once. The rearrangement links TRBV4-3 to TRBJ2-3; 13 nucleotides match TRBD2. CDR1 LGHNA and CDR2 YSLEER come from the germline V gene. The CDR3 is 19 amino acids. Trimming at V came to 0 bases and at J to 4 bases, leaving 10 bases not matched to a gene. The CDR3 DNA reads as TGCGCCAGCAGCCAAGATCAGACACGGACTAGCGGGGGCGCAGATACGCAGTATTTT. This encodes CASSQDQTRTSGGADTQYF.

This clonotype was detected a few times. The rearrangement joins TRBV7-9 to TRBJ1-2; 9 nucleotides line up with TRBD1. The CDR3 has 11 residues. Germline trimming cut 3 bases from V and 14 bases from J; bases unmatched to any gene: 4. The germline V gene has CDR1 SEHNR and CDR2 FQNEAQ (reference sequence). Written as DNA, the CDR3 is TGTGCCAGCAGCTTCAAGGGACAGGGAACCTTC. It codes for CASSFKGQGTF. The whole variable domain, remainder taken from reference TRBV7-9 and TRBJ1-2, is DTGVSQNPRHKITKRGQNVTFRCDPISEHNRLYWYRQTLGQGPEFLTYFQNEAQLEKSRLLSDRFSAERPKGSFSTLEIQRTEQGDSAMYLCASSFKGQGTFGSGTRLTVV.

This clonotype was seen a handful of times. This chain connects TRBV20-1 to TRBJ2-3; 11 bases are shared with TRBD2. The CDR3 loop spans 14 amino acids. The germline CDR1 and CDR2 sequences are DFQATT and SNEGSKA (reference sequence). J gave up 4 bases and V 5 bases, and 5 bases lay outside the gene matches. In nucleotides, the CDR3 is TGCAGTGCTGATCTAGCGGGGGGATCAGATACGCAGTATTTT. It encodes CSADLAGGSDTQYF.

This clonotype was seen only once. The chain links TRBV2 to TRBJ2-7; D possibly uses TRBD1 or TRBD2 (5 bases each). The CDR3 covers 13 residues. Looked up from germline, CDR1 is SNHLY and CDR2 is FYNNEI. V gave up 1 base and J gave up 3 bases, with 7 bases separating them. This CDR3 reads CASSEGGYYEQYF. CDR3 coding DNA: TGTGCCAGCAGTGAAGGGGGGTACTACGAGCAGTACTTC. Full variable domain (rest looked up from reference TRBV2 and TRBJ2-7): EPEVTQTPSHQVTQMGQEVILRCVPISNHLYFYWYRQILGQKVEFLVSFYNNEISEKSEIFDDQFSVERPDGSNFTLKIRSTKLEDSAMYFCASSEGGYYEQYFGPGTRLTVT.

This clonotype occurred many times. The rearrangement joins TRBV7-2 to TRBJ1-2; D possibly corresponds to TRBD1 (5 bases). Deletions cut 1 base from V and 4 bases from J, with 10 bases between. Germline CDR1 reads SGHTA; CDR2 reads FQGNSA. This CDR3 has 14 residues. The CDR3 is CASSLDHGGYGYTF. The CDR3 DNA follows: TGTGCCAGCAGCTTAGACCATGGGGGCTATGGCTACACCTTC.

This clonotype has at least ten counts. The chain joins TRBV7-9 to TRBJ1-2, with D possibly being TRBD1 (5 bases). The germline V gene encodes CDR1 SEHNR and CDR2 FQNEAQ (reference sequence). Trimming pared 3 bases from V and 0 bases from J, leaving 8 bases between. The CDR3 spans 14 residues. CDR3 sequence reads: CASSLGRTNYGYTF. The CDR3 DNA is TGTGCCAGCAGCTTGGGGCGGACTAACTATGGCTACACCTTC.

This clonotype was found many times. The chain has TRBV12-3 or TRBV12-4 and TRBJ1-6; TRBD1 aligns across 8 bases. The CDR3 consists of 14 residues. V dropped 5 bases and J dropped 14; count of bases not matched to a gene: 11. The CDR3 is CASSTGQGNKSLHF. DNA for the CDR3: TGTGCCAGCAGTACAGGACAGGGAAATAAATCCCTCCACTTT.

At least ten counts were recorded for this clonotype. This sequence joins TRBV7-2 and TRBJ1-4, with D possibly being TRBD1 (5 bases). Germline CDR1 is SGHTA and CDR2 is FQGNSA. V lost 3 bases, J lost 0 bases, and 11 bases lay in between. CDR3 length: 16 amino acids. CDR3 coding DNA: TGTGCCAGCAGCTTCGTGGGGGGTGCAACTAATGAAAAACTGTTTTTT. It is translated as CASSFVGGATNEKLFF.